The rows below give T cell receptor beta chains drawn from one sample of a study of blood T cell repertoires in COVID-19. The method was immunoSEQ multiplex PCR; TCRdb's version includes in-frame clones alone and lacks a portion of them. The sample holds about 170,000 clones, about four fifths seen once. Sample: peripheral blood. These receptors all stem from a man in his 70s with active or convalescent COVID-19. Each CDR3 is given with its conserved first and last residue. Fields, in order: clone size, V gene, D gene, J gene, CDR3 protein, CDR3 DNA. The D gene is left open where the match is weak. A clone size is listed for some rows: how often the clone was seen (once, few, many), or a class if it is expanded.

clone size: NA; V gene: TRBV6-2/TRBV6-3; D gene: NA; J gene: TRBJ1-1; CDR3 protein: CASSYNYNTEAFF; CDR3 DNA: TGTGCCAGCAGTTACAATTATAACACTGAAGCTTTCTTT
clone size: NA; V gene: TRBV6-2/TRBV6-3; D gene: TRBD2; J gene: TRBJ2-2; CDR3 protein: CASSYSPWRGANTGELFF; CDR3 DNA: TGTGCCAGCAGTTACTCGCCCTGGCGGGGGGCTAACACCGGGGAGCTGTTTTTT
clone size: NA; V gene: TRBV11-2; D gene: NA; J gene: TRBJ1-3; CDR3 protein: CASSRIQPEGVGNTIYF; CDR3 DNA: TGTGCCAGCAGCCGTATCCAGCCCGAAGGGGTAGGAAACACCATATATTTT
clone size: NA; V gene: TRBV7-9; D gene: TRBD2; J gene: TRBJ2-7; CDR3 protein: CASSTSGRKSYEQYF; CDR3 DNA: TGTGCCAGCAGCACTAGCGGGAGGAAATCCTACGAGCAGTACTTC
clone size: NA; V gene: TRBV4-1; D gene: NA; J gene: TRBJ1-6; CDR3 protein: CASSQALGGSYNSPLHF; CDR3 DNA: TGCGCCAGCAGCCAAGCCCTCGGGGGCTCCTATAATTCACCCCTCCACTTT
clone size: NA; V gene: TRBV13; D gene: TRBD2; J gene: TRBJ2-1; CDR3 protein: CASSRPGTSGSSYNEQFF; CDR3 DNA: TGTGCCAGCAGCCGGCCCGGGACTAGCGGGAGCTCCTACAATGAGCAGTTCTTC
clone size: NA; V gene: TRBV7-2; D gene: NA; J gene: TRBJ1-1; CDR3 protein: CASTPRGRTEAFF; CDR3 DNA: TGTGCCAGCACCCCCAGGGGCCGCACTGAAGCTTTCTTT
clone size: NA; V gene: TRBV2; D gene: TRBD2; J gene: TRBJ2-7; CDR3 protein: CASSGEGEQYF; CDR3 DNA: TGTGCCAGCAGTGGGGAGGGCGAGCAGTACTTC
clone size: NA; V gene: TRBV5-1; D gene: TRBD1; J gene: TRBJ2-1; CDR3 protein: CASSQGAGSYNEQFF; CDR3 DNA: TGCGCCAGCAGCCAGGGGGCGGGCTCCTACAATGAGCAGTTCTTC
clone size: NA; V gene: TRBV28; D gene: TRBD1; J gene: TRBJ1-6; CDR3 protein: CASSLTGQVKYSPLHF; CDR3 DNA: TGTGCCAGCAGTTTAACGGGACAGGTTAAATATTCACCCCTCCACTTT
clone size: NA; V gene: TRBV5-4; D gene: NA; J gene: TRBJ2-2; CDR3 protein: CASSLPTGNTGELFF; CDR3 DNA: TGTGCCAGCAGCTTGCCCACAGGGAACACCGGGGAGCTGTTTTTT
clone size: NA; V gene: TRBV7-2; D gene: TRBD1; J gene: TRBJ2-1; CDR3 protein: CASSLVGQGYNEQFF; CDR3 DNA: TGTGCCAGCAGCTTAGTGGGACAGGGTTACAATGAGCAGTTCTTC
clone size: NA; V gene: TRBV5-8; D gene: TRBD1; J gene: TRBJ1-2; CDR3 protein: CASSYWDREAYGYTF; CDR3 DNA: TGTGCCAGCAGCTACTGGGACAGGGAGGCCTATGGCTACACCTTC
clone size: few; V gene: TRBV14; D gene: NA; J gene: TRBJ1-5; CDR3 protein: CASSQGEIQPQHF; CDR3 DNA: TGTGCCAGCAGCCAAGGCGAAATTCAGCCCCAGCATTTT
clone size: few; V gene: TRBV4-1; D gene: NA; J gene: TRBJ2-7; CDR3 protein: CASSQETTVTYEQYF; CDR3 DNA: TGCGCCAGCAGCCAAGAAACGACAGTTACCTACGAGCAGTACTTC
clone size: few; V gene: TRBV6-2/TRBV6-3; D gene: NA; J gene: TRBJ1-5; CDR3 protein: CASSPPRQPQHF; CDR3 DNA: TGTGCCAGCAGTCCCCCCCGGCAGCCCCAGCATTTT
clone size: few; V gene: TRBV5-1; D gene: NA; J gene: TRBJ1-3; CDR3 protein: CASSSANIAPEGNTIYF; CDR3 DNA: TGCGCCAGCAGCTCCGCTAACATTGCCCCGGAGGGAAACACCATATATTTT
clone size: NA; V gene: TRBV14; D gene: TRBD1; J gene: TRBJ2-3; CDR3 protein: CASSQGPQGATDTQYF; CDR3 DNA: TGTGCCAGCAGCCAAGGCCCACAGGGGGCCACAGATACGCAGTATTTT
clone size: NA; V gene: TRBV6-2/TRBV6-3; D gene: TRBD1; J gene: TRBJ2-7; CDR3 protein: CASSFTRTGVVDEQYF; CDR3 DNA: TGTGCCAGCAGCTTCACCCGAACAGGGGTGGTCGACGAGCAGTACTTC
clone size: NA; V gene: TRBV30; D gene: NA; J gene: TRBJ1-6; CDR3 protein: CAWGGPSSYNSPLHF; CDR3 DNA: TGTGCCTGGGGTGGGCCGAGCTCCTATAATTCACCCCTCCACTTT
clone size: NA; V gene: TRBV29-1; D gene: TRBD2; J gene: TRBJ2-3; CDR3 protein: CSVGRGGLADTQYF; CDR3 DNA: TGCAGCGTTGGCCGGGGGGGGTTGGCAGATACGCAGTATTTT
clone size: NA; V gene: TRBV7-2; D gene: NA; J gene: TRBJ2-1; CDR3 protein: CASSFGGEANEQFF; CDR3 DNA: TGTGCCAGCAGCTTTGGTGGCGAGGCCAATGAGCAGTTCTTC
clone size: NA; V gene: TRBV28; D gene: NA; J gene: TRBJ1-1; CDR3 protein: CASRPPPGAEAFF; CDR3 DNA: TGTGCCAGCAGGCCCCCCCCAGGGGCTGAAGCTTTCTTT
clone size: NA; V gene: TRBV5-4; D gene: NA; J gene: TRBJ2-3; CDR3 protein: CASSGSEGTHTDTQYF; CDR3 DNA: TGTGCCAGCAGCGGGTCGGAGGGCACTCACACAGATACGCAGTATTTT
clone size: NA; V gene: TRBV5-1; D gene: TRBD1; J gene: TRBJ1-1; CDR3 protein: CASSLSGGTEAFF; CDR3 DNA: TGCGCCAGCAGCTTGTCAGGGGGGACTGAAGCTTTCTTT
clone size: NA; V gene: TRBV2; D gene: NA; J gene: TRBJ1-5; CDR3 protein: CASSGGLRGLHQPQHF; CDR3 DNA: TGTGCCAGCAGTGGGGGGCTGAGAGGTCTCCATCAGCCCCAGCATTTT
clone size: NA; V gene: TRBV7-2; D gene: TRBD2; J gene: TRBJ2-7; CDR3 protein: CASSLMGLAGGTEQYF; CDR3 DNA: TGTGCCAGCAGCTTAATGGGACTAGCGGGAGGCACGGAGCAGTACTTC
clone size: NA; V gene: TRBV5-1; D gene: NA; J gene: TRBJ2-7; CDR3 protein: CASSSGTREQYF; CDR3 DNA: TGCGCCAGCAGCTCGGGGACTCGAGAGCAGTACTTC
clone size: NA; V gene: TRBV5-4; D gene: NA; J gene: TRBJ2-6; CDR3 protein: CASSLGQALTSGANVLTF; CDR3 DNA: TGTGCCAGCAGCTTGGGACAGGCGCTTACCTCTGGGGCCAACGTCCTGACTTTC
clone size: NA; V gene: TRBV27; D gene: TRBD1; J gene: TRBJ2-7; CDR3 protein: CASNDRGYSYEQYF; CDR3 DNA: TGTGCCAGCAATGACAGGGGTTACTCCTACGAGCAGTACTTC
clone size: NA; V gene: TRBV5-1; D gene: TRBD1; J gene: TRBJ2-6; CDR3 protein: CASTSGQGYFGANVLTF; CDR3 DNA: TGCGCCAGCACCTCTGGACAGGGTTACTTTGGGGCCAACGTCCTGACTTTC
clone size: NA; V gene: TRBV7-2; D gene: TRBD2; J gene: TRBJ2-3; CDR3 protein: CASSLKSSGTSDTQYF; CDR3 DNA: TGTGCCAGCAGCTTAAAATCTAGCGGGACTTCAGATACGCAGTATTTT
clone size: NA; V gene: TRBV23-1; D gene: TRBD1; J gene: TRBJ2-7; CDR3 protein: CASSQSGGQGTYEQYF; CDR3 DNA: TGCGCCAGCAGTCAATCGGGGGGACAGGGGACCTACGAGCAGTACTTC
clone size: once; V gene: TRBV7-8; D gene: NA; J gene: TRBJ1-5; CDR3 protein: CASSRAGGNQPQHF; CDR3 DNA: TGTGCCAGCAGCCGAGCCGGTGGCAATCAGCCCCAGCATTTT
clone size: few; V gene: TRBV4-3; D gene: NA; J gene: TRBJ1-5; CDR3 protein: CASSQGWQVDQPQHF; CDR3 DNA: TGCGCCAGCAGCCAAGGGTGGCAGGTAGATCAGCCCCAGCATTTT
clone size: NA; V gene: TRBV19; D gene: TRBD1; J gene: TRBJ2-7; CDR3 protein: CASTPTGGGGEEQYF; CDR3 DNA: TGTGCCAGTACCCCGACAGGGGGCGGGGGTGAAGAGCAGTACTTC
clone size: NA; V gene: TRBV5-5; D gene: TRBD1; J gene: TRBJ1-3; CDR3 protein: CASSPRDRVSNTIYF; CDR3 DNA: TGTGCCAGCAGTCCCCGGGACAGGGTATCAAACACCATATATTTT
clone size: NA; V gene: TRBV7-2; D gene: TRBD2; J gene: TRBJ2-1; CDR3 protein: CASRPPGLVGNEQFF; CDR3 DNA: TGTGCCAGCAGGCCACCGGGACTAGTGGGAAATGAGCAGTTCTTC
clone size: NA; V gene: TRBV7-6; D gene: TRBD1; J gene: TRBJ2-1; CDR3 protein: CASSPWDSYNEQFF; CDR3 DNA: TGTGCCAGCAGCCCATGGGACAGTTACAATGAGCAGTTCTTC
clone size: NA; V gene: TRBV19; D gene: TRBD1; J gene: TRBJ1-2; CDR3 protein: CASSIRDSLYGYTF; CDR3 DNA: TGTGCCAGTAGTATTCGGGACAGCCTCTATGGCTACACCTTC
clone size: NA; V gene: TRBV9; D gene: NA; J gene: TRBJ2-5; CDR3 protein: CASSVGVGPETQYF; CDR3 DNA: TGTGCCAGCAGCGTAGGGGTGGGCCCAGAGACCCAGTACTTC
clone size: NA; V gene: TRBV27; D gene: NA; J gene: TRBJ2-1; CDR3 protein: CASSLFEMGRVRSYNEQFF; CDR3 DNA: TGTGCCAGCAGTTTGTTTGAAATGGGCAGGGTACGGTCCTACAATGAGCAGTTCTTC
clone size: NA; V gene: TRBV6-5; D gene: NA; J gene: TRBJ2-2; CDR3 protein: CASSYDRRLNTGELFF; CDR3 DNA: TGTGCCAGCAGTTACGACAGGAGATTGAACACCGGGGAGCTGTTTTTT
clone size: NA; V gene: TRBV7-9; D gene: NA; J gene: TRBJ1-2; CDR3 protein: CASSSSPAREDGYTF; CDR3 DNA: TGTGCCAGCAGCTCCTCTCCCGCCCGGGAAGATGGCTACACCTTC
clone size: NA; V gene: TRBV30; D gene: TRBD2; J gene: TRBJ2-7; CDR3 protein: CAWSVKTSGGSYEQYF; CDR3 DNA: TGTGCCTGGAGTGTCAAGACTAGCGGGGGCTCCTACGAGCAGTACTTC
clone size: NA; V gene: TRBV4-1; D gene: NA; J gene: TRBJ2-1; CDR3 protein: CASSQGRQGISYNEQFF; CDR3 DNA: TGCGCCAGCAGCCAAGGGCGCCAGGGAATCTCCTACAATGAGCAGTTCTTC
clone size: few; V gene: TRBV19; D gene: TRBD2; J gene: TRBJ2-2; CDR3 protein: CASSRTSFPGELFF; CDR3 DNA: TGTGCCAGTAGTAGGACTAGTTTCCCCGGGGAGCTGTTTTTT
clone size: NA; V gene: TRBV27; D gene: NA; J gene: TRBJ1-5; CDR3 protein: CASSTGGEAISNQPQHF; CDR3 DNA: TGTGCCAGCAGTACCGGGGGGGAGGCCATTAGCAATCAGCCCCAGCATTTT
clone size: NA; V gene: TRBV6-5; D gene: TRBD1; J gene: TRBJ1-5; CDR3 protein: CASTPDRGIQPQHF; CDR3 DNA: TGTGCCAGCACCCCGGACAGGGGAATACAGCCCCAGCATTTT
clone size: NA; V gene: TRBV5-1; D gene: NA; J gene: TRBJ2-2; CDR3 protein: CASSHILTGGNTGELFF; CDR3 DNA: TGCGCCAGCAGCCACATCTTGACAGGCGGGAACACCGGGGAGCTGTTTTTT
clone size: NA; V gene: TRBV27; D gene: TRBD1; J gene: TRBJ1-4; CDR3 protein: CASSLRQGVNEKLFF; CDR3 DNA: TGTGCCAGCAGTTTAAGGCAGGGGGTTAATGAAAAACTGTTTTTT
clone size: NA; V gene: TRBV7-2; D gene: NA; J gene: TRBJ1-2; CDR3 protein: CASSLYNSYGYTF; CDR3 DNA: TGTGCCAGCAGCTTATATAACTCCTATGGCTACACCTTC
clone size: once; V gene: TRBV23-1; D gene: NA; J gene: TRBJ2-5; CDR3 protein: CASSQCSVGETQYF; CDR3 DNA: TGCGCCAGCAGTCAATGTTCGGTCGGAGAGACCCAGTACTTC
clone size: NA; V gene: TRBV3-1/TRBV3-2; D gene: TRBD1; J gene: TRBJ1-1; CDR3 protein: CASSRGQEAFF; CDR3 DNA: TGTGCCAGCAGCAGGGGACAGGAAGCTTTCTTT
clone size: NA; V gene: TRBV18; D gene: NA; J gene: TRBJ1-5; CDR3 protein: CASSDSINQPQHF; CDR3 DNA: TGTGCCAGCTCCGACAGTATCAATCAGCCCCAGCATTTT
clone size: NA; V gene: TRBV9; D gene: NA; J gene: TRBJ2-7; CDR3 protein: CASSPRILASYEQYF; CDR3 DNA: TGTGCCAGCAGCCCACGGATATTAGCGAGCTACGAGCAGTACTTC
clone size: few; V gene: TRBV7-8; D gene: NA; J gene: TRBJ2-1; CDR3 protein: CASSLGQARGREGNEQFF; CDR3 DNA: TGTGCCAGCAGCTTAGGTCAAGCCCGAGGGCGGGAAGGCAATGAGCAGTTCTTC
clone size: NA; V gene: TRBV7-2; D gene: TRBD1; J gene: TRBJ1-5; CDR3 protein: CASSPGDRLSNQPQHF; CDR3 DNA: TGTGCCAGCAGCCCCGGGGACAGGCTTAGCAATCAGCCCCAGCATTTT